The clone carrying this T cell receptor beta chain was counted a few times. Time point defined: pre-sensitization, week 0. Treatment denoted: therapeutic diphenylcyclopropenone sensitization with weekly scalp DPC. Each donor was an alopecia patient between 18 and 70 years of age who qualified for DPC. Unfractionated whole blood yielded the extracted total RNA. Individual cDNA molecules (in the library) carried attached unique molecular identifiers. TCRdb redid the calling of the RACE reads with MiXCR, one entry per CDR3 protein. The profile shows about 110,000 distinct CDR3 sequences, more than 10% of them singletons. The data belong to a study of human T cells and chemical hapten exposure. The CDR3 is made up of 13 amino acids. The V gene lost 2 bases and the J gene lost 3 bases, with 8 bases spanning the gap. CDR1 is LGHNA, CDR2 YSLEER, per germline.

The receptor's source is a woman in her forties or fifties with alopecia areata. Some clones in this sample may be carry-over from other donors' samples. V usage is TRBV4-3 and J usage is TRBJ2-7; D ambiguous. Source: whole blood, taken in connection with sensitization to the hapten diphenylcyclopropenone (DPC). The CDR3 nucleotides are TGCGCCAGCAGCCAACTAGGCCACTACGAGCAGTACTTC. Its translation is CASSQLGHYEQYF.